This T cell receptor beta chain is from a study of blood T cell repertoires in COVID-19. V was pared by 4 bases and J by 6 bases, with 13 bases between. The CDR3 is made up of 14 amino acids. From germline, CDR1 is SGHDN and CDR2 FVKESK. This table comes from immunoSEQ multiplex PCR, and its TCRdb copy is limited to in-frame clones, with some not included. This table holds 150,000 to 200,000 clones, 82% found once. The rearrangement uses TRBV14 and TRBJ2-1; possible D gene TRBD2, 5 bases. The receptor's source is a woman aged 55-69 years with acute COVID-19. Sequencing was performed on PBMCs or T cells enriched from blood (not recorded which). CDR3 region: CASSPRVFGNEQFF. CDR3 sequence (DNA): TGTGCCAGCAGCCCGAGGGTTTTCGGCAATGAGCAGTTCTTC.